This T cell receptor (beta chain) came from a study of T cells in Graves' hyperthyroidism and ophthalmopathy. Study results and limitations: Most thyroid clonotypes that were expanded above 0.001 also turned up in blood.

RNA transcripts yielded amplified TCR beta CDR3 regions. The HTBI primer set drove a first-round RT-PCR of the TCR CDR3. MiXCR was run by TCRdb on the multiplex PCR reads, yielding one entry per CDR3 protein. The table has hundreds of thousands of distinct CDR3 sequences, 12% to 15% seen once. The ends were cut back, 5 bases at V and 0 bases at J, with 11 bases in the middle. This CDR3 contains 13 residues. Germline V CDR1 and CDR2: SQVTM, ANQGSEA. Stable hyperthyroidism: no ophthalmopathy progression over 18 months of follow-up. Points on this clonotype: Its antigen remains unidentified.

The source is a woman aged 18-30 years with Graves' hyperthyroidism. The chain employs TRBV29-1 and TRBJ2-7; weak D call: TRBD2 (6 bases). Material: blood. CDR3 in amino acids: CSVSGGISYEQYF. Here the CDR3 DNA reads TGCAGCGTTTCGGGCGGGATCTCCTACGAGCAGTACTTC.